The 15 T cell receptor beta chains below come from one sample, sequenced in a study of blood T cell repertoires in COVID-19. Here immunoSEQ multiplex PCR was the method, and the copy in TCRdb shows in-frame clones only, minus some. The sample records nearly 250,000 clones, roughly 85% being singletons. Specimen: PBMCs or T cells enriched from blood (not recorded which). The receptors originated from a woman aged 50 to 60 with acute COVID-19.

The J gene is TRBJ2-5, the V gene TRBV9; 8 bases are shared with TRBD2. CDR3 length equals 14 residues. Trimming took 0 bases from V and 5 from J; bases not matched to a gene: 3. Germline assignment: CDR1 SGDLS and CDR2 YYNGEE. DNA for the CDR3: TGTGCCAGCAGCGTAGGGTCTAGCGGGGAGACCCAGTACTTC. Translated: CASSVGSSGETQYF. Full variable domain (missing parts from reference TRBV9 and TRBJ2-5): DSGVTQTPKHLITATGQRVTLRCSPRSGDLSVYWYQQSLDQGLQFLIQYYNGEERAKGNILERFSAQQFPDLHSELNLSSLELGDSALYFCASSVGSSGETQYFGPGTRLLVL.

This clone has just one count. The J gene is TRBJ1-1, the V gene TRBV6-5; D possibly corresponds to TRBD1 (6 bases). Trimming pared 0 bases from V and 4 bases from J, leaving 9 bases between. Germline V gene data show CDR1 as MNHEY and CDR2 as SVGAGI. The CDR3 covers 14 residues. The DNA of the CDR3 is TGTGCCAGCAGTTACTCGGGCAGGGGCACTGAAGCTTTCTTT. Amino acid sequence: CASSYSGRGTEAFF.

This clone was found once. The chain employs TRBV7-2 and TRBJ2-1; 9 nucleotides agree with TRBD1. The CDR3 covers 16 residues. V lost 4 bases and J lost 10; bases outside the gene matches: 14. Per the germline V gene, CDR1 is SGHTA and CDR2 is FQGNSA. The CDR3 nucleotides are TGTGCCAGCAGCTCAAGAGCGGGACAGGGTTTTAAAGAGCAGTTCTTC. Translating gives CASSSRAGQGFKEQFF.

This clone was recorded once. The rearrangement links TRBV4-2 to TRBJ1-1; 8 nucleotides align to TRBD1. This CDR3 is 21 amino acids long. Per the germline V gene, CDR1 is LGHNA and CDR2 is YNFKEQ. The trim removed 0 bases at V and 1 base at J, leaving 19 bases unmatched. The CDR3 region has the DNA TGTGCCAGCAGCCAAGAGATACCCGGGACAGGTGCCCTGAGAGGGAACACTGAAGCTTTCTTT. Amino acid sequence: CASSQEIPGTGALRGNTEAFF.

The V and J genes are TRBV7-6 and TRBJ1-1, with no clear D. V was cut by 5 bases and J by 5 bases, with 12 bases left in between. This CDR3 contains 13 residues. CDR1 is SGHVS, CDR2 FNYEAQ, per germline. CDR3 region: CASSRNQVTEAFF. Here the CDR3 DNA reads TGTGCCAGCAGCCGTAATCAGGTGACTGAAGCTTTCTTT.

This clone was detected a few times. The V call is TRBV7-2, the J call TRBJ1-1, with 7 bases aligning to TRBD1. Germline V CDR1 and CDR2: SGHTA, FQGNSA. The CDR3 loop spans 14 amino acids. The junction had 7 bases not matched to a gene; V was cut back by 0 bases and J by 9 bases. CDR3 bases: TGTGCCAGCAGCTTAGCCCAGGGACAGACCAAAGCTTTCTTT. It translates to CASSLAQGQTKAFF.

This clone was counted a few times. This sequence joins TRBV4-3 and TRBJ1-2; D uncertain. CDR1 is LGHNA, CDR2 YSLEER, per germline. The V and J ends lost 0 bases and 0 bases respectively, with 2 bases between them. There are 13 residues in the CDR3. The CDR3 protein is CASSQDTNYGYTF. For the CDR3, the DNA is TGCGCCAGCAGCCAAGACACTAACTATGGCTACACCTTC.

V gene TRBV25-1 combines with J gene TRBJ1-3; 8 nucleotides match TRBD1. The CDR3 runs to 14 residues. The germline gives CDR1 MGHDK, CDR2 SYGVNS. Trimming at V came to 7 bases and at J to 2 bases, leaving 4 bases not matched to a gene. Written as DNA, the CDR3 is TGTGCCAGCAACCCGACAGGGGCTGGAAACACCATATATTTT. It yields the protein CASNPTGAGNTIYF. Variable domain in full (rest from reference TRBV25-1 and TRBJ1-3): EADIYQTPRYLVIGTGKKITLECSQTMGHDKMYWYQQDPGMELHLIHYSYGVNSTEKGDLSSESTVSRIRTEHFPLTLESARPSHTSQYLCASNPTGAGNTIYFGEGSWLTVV.

This sequence joins TRBV11-2 and TRBJ1-1; D might be TRBD1 (5 bases). The germline V gene has CDR1 SGHAT and CDR2 FQNNGV. The CDR3 contains 12 residues. V was clipped by 4 bases and J by 11 bases, with 14 bases between them. DNA for the CDR3: TGTGCCAGCAGCTACGACAGAAATAGGGCTTTCTTT. It encodes CASSYDRNRAFF. Drawing the rest from reference TRBV11-2 and TRBJ1-1, the complete variable domain is EAGVAQSPRYKIIEKRQSVAFWCNPISGHATLYWYQQILGQGPKLLIQFQNNGVVDDSQLPKDRFSAERLKGVDSTLKIQPAKLEDSAVYLCASSYDRNRAFFGQGTRLTVV.

The chain joins TRBV7-2 to TRBJ2-7, with 8 bases matching TRBD1. V lost 5 bases, J lost 6 bases, and 18 bases stayed unmatched. This CDR3 region has 17 residues. Germline V CDR1 and CDR2: SGHTA, FQGNSA. This CDR3 is CASSVMGSRDRPLEQYF. In DNA, the CDR3 is TGTGCCAGCAGCGTTATGGGTAGCAGGGACAGGCCCCTCGAGCAGTACTTC.

This chain connects TRBV7-6 to TRBJ2-1; 8 bases map to TRBD2. Trimming removed 7 bases from V and 2 bases from J; junction bases left unmatched: 7. Germline assignment: CDR1 SGHVS and CDR2 FNYEAQ. This CDR3 spans 15 amino acids. CDR3 protein: CASNSGGGPYNEQFF. The CDR3 DNA reads as TGTGCCAGCAATAGTGGCGGGGGGCCCTACAATGAGCAGTTCTTC.

This clone came up once. The V gene is TRBV2, the J gene TRBJ1-2, with D tentatively TRBD1 (5 bases). The CDR3 sequence is 13 residues long. Trimming took 6 bases from V and 4 from J, leaving 12 bases between them. Germline assignment: CDR1 SNHLY and CDR2 FYNNEI. The CDR3 DNA follows: TGTGCCAGCAGAACAGGACCCTCCTATGGCTACACCTTC. It yields the protein CASRTGPSYGYTF.

The gene calls are TRBV6-2 or TRBV6-3 and TRBJ1-6, with TRBD1 identical over 9 bases. This CDR3 is built from 17 residues. Looked up from germline, CDR1 is MNHEY and CDR2 is SVGEGT. The junction had 14 bases not matched to a gene; V was cut back by 6 bases and J by 8 bases. The CDR3 reads CASSSPLWTGEHSPLHF. In DNA, the CDR3 is TGTGCCAGCAGCTCCCCCCTCTGGACAGGGGAGCATTCACCCCTCCACTTT.

Only a few counts were recorded for this clone. The rearrangement links TRBV5-4 to TRBJ2-7, with 7 nucleotides matching TRBD1. V trimming: 4 bases; J trimming: 5 bases; junction bases outside the gene matches: 9. The CDR3 is 14 amino acids. Looked up from germline, CDR1 is SGHNT and CDR2 is YYREEE (reference sequence). The DNA for the CDR3 is TGTGCCAGCAGCCCCACACAGGGGCGGGACGAGCAGTACTTC. It encodes CASSPTQGRDEQYF.

A word on this clone: This sequence may be a read error, since a much larger clone differs from it by one base. This sample includes further DNA sequences coding for the same CDR3. Here the CDR3 reads CASSVDSYNSPLHF. Written as DNA, the CDR3 is TGTGCCAGCAGCGTAGACAGCTATAATTCACCCCTCCACTTT. The chain recombines TRBV9 with TRBJ1-6; no reliable D call. The CDR3 totals 14 residues. Looked up from germline, CDR1 is SGDLS and CDR2 is YYNGEE. Trimming took 0 bases from V and 3 from J, leaving 4 bases between them. The entire variable domain, with the rest obtained from reference TRBV9 and TRBJ1-6, is as follows: DSGVTQTPKHLITATGQRVTLRCSPRSGDLSVYWYQQSLDQGLQFLIQYYNGEERAKGNILERFSAQQFPDLHSELNLSSLELGDSALYFCASSVDSYNSPLHFGNGTRLTVT.